This T cell receptor (beta chain) was identified in a study of metastatic and nonmetastatic thyroid tumors. Looking at the study overall: The authors compared repertoires across blood and tumor or nodule tissue from malignant and benign thyroid patients. The study, taken as a whole, reports: Versus benign nodules, malignant thyroid tumors reportedly had significantly higher TCR beta diversity, in blood and tumor.

All patients were treatment-naive before thyroid surgery. This clone is classed as large. Antigen specificity is unknown. Germline V gene sequence: CDR1 SGHAT, CDR2 FQNNGV. The CDR3 contains 13 residues. V lost 3 bases to trimming and J lost 6 bases, with 11 bases between them. As processed by the authors: A classifier for distant metastasis in papillary thyroid cancer was constructed using CDR3 differences observed across clinicopathological groups. TCRdb reassembled clones from the PCR reads with MiXCR. TCRdb's processing, not the study's, gives the V and J calls here. The data contain roughly 18,000 clones, 29% of them singletons.

The V and J genes are TRBV11-2 and TRBJ1-1; tentative D call: TRBD1 (6 bases). The sequenced material came from tumor tissue. The sequence derives from a male donor with papillary thyroid cancer or a benign thyroid nodule (not recorded which). Some clones in this sample may be carry-over from other donors' samples. CDR3 nucleotides: TGTGCCAGCAGCTTGCTACAGGGTTCTGAAGCTTTCTTT. Its protein product is CASSLLQGSEAFF.